The rows below give T cell receptor beta chains drawn from one sample of a study of vaccination and CD4 T cells after COVID-19. One entry per CDR3 protein results from TCRdb running MiXCR on the PCR reads. The sample shows roughly 4,200 distinct CDR3 sequences, around 20% of them seen only once. Their antigens remain unidentified. Sequenced material: CD4+ T cells from blood, cultured in vitro. These receptors were collected from a human donor who had recovered from COVID-19. Both conserved end residues are part of each CDR3. A D gene is named only where the DNA matches it firmly. Clone size is not always given. Where it is, it says once, few, many or a class for expanded clones.

TGTGCCAGCAGTCCCCGGGACAGGGTCAACACCGGGGAGCTGTTTTTT	CASSPRDRVNTGELFF	TRBD1	TRBJ2-2	TRBV12-3/TRBV12-4	-
TGTGCCAGTAGTACCCCGGCCTTTAATCAGCCCCAGCATTTT	CASSTPAFNQPQHF	-	TRBJ1-5	TRBV19	medium-sized
TGTGCCAGCAGCTTAGATGGACAGGGTGGTTACTATGGCTACACCTTC	CASSLDGQGGYYGYTF	TRBD1	TRBJ1-2	TRBV7-9	medium-sized
TGTGCCTGCCCGGGGCCCGGAGTTTATTCACCCCTCCACTTT	CACPGPGVYSPLHF	-	TRBJ1-6	TRBV30	few
TGCGCCAGCAGCACGGTGGCGGGGGCTCGAGTCTACGAGCAGTACTTC	CASSTVAGARVYEQYF	-	TRBJ2-7	TRBV5-1	-
TGCGCCAGCGATCGGACTAGCGGGGGACTTCAAGAGACCCAGTACTTC	CASDRTSGGLQETQYF	TRBD2	TRBJ2-5	TRBV5-1	-
TGTGCCAGCAGTCCCGCCGACAGGGGCCCTAACTATGGCTACACCTTC	CASSPADRGPNYGYTF	TRBD1	TRBJ1-2	TRBV6-1	few
TGTGCCTGGAGGTCCGGGCCTTTCGAGGGGGCTTTCTTT	CAWRSGPFEGAFF	-	TRBJ1-1	TRBV30	-
TGTGCTAGTGGTTTGGTATCGACAGGGGCTGGAAACACCATATATTTT	CASGLVSTGAGNTIYF	TRBD1	TRBJ1-3	TRBV12-5	-
TGTGCCTGGAGCCTCGGCTCTACCGCAGATACGCAGTATTTT	CAWSLGSTADTQYF	-	TRBJ2-3	TRBV30	few
TGTGCCGTGAGGGGGGCGCAAGGCACAGATACGCAGTATTTT	CAVRGAQGTDTQYF	-	TRBJ2-3	TRBV6-1	-
TGCGCCAGCAGCTTGGGAGACAGGGCAGATACGCAGTATTTT	CASSLGDRADTQYF	TRBD1	TRBJ2-3	TRBV5-1	medium-sized
TGTGCCTGGAGTGCCGTAGCTGAGCAGTTCTTC	CAWSAVAEQFF	-	TRBJ2-1	TRBV30	few
TGTGCCAGTAGTATTCTAGGACAGTCCTACGAGCAGTACTTC	CASSILGQSYEQYF	-	TRBJ2-7	TRBV19	-
TGTGCCAGCAGCCAAGATGTCGGGACAGGGGGGGCCGGGGAGCTGTTTTTT	CASSQDVGTGGAGELFF	TRBD1	TRBJ2-2	TRBV3-1	-
TGTGCCTGGTCGGGCAATGCCCTCACAGATACGCAGTATTTT	CAWSGNALTDTQYF	-	TRBJ2-3	TRBV30	-
TGTGCCAGCAGCTTACAGATTGCCGTGCGCGGGGAGCTGTTTTTT	CASSLQIAVRGELFF	-	TRBJ2-2	TRBV7-2	medium-sized
TGTGCCAGTAGCCCCAGGGGCGCGGGGAGCAATCAGCCCCAGCATTTT	CASSPRGAGSNQPQHF	-	TRBJ1-5	TRBV19	-
TGCAGTGCTAGAGATAGAGGCGCCGAGACCAGGGGCTACACCTTC	CSARDRGAETRGYTF	-	TRBJ1-2	TRBV20-1	few
TGTGCCAGCAGCTCCCGATCATACAATGAGCAGTTCTTC	CASSSRSYNEQFF	-	TRBJ2-1	TRBV7-9	-
TGTGCCAGCAGCCTAGACAGGGGGGGCACTGAAGCTTTCTTT	CASSLDRGGTEAFF	TRBD1	TRBJ1-1	TRBV11-1	-
TGTGCCAGCAGGTGGGGGGGGAGGAACGAGCAGTACTTC	CASRWGGRNEQYF	TRBD2	TRBJ2-7	TRBV2	medium-sized
TGTGCCAGCAGCCAGAGGTGGGGGGATCAATACGAGCAGTACTTC	CASSQRWGDQYEQYF	-	TRBJ2-7	TRBV5-4	-
TGCAGTGCTAGATATATTAGGACAAGGAACACTGAAGCTTTCTTT	CSARYIRTRNTEAFF	-	TRBJ1-1	TRBV20-1	medium-sized
TGTGCCAGCAGTGTAGACAGGGGGGACACTGAAGCTTTCTTT	CASSVDRGDTEAFF	TRBD1	TRBJ1-1	TRBV12-3/TRBV12-4	few
TGTGCCAGCAGTGCCATTATGAACACTGAAGCTTTCTTT	CASSAIMNTEAFF	-	TRBJ1-1	TRBV12-3/TRBV12-4	hyperexpanded
TGTGCCAGCAGTGAAGGATCGACTAGGTCAGAGACCCAGTACTTC	CASSEGSTRSETQYF	-	TRBJ2-5	TRBV6-1	-
TGTGCCATCACGCGGGACTTAAGTTCACCCCTCCACTTT	CAITRDLSSPLHF	-	TRBJ1-6	TRBV10-3	medium-sized
TGTGCCAGCAGCCAAGTAGGAGAAGGTTCAGGGGGCAGGGGCTACACCTTC	CASSQVGEGSGGRGYTF	TRBD1	TRBJ1-2	TRBV4-2	few
TGTGCCAGCAGTGAATTTGGCGCAGATACGCAGTATTTT	CASSEFGADTQYF	-	TRBJ2-3	TRBV6-1	-
TGTGCCAGTAGCTCCGTCCCGGGACCCCTCCACTTT	CASSSVPGPLHF	-	TRBJ1-6	TRBV19	few
TGTGCCAGTAGTATGCCCCTCCTAACAGGGAATACTAGCACAGATACGCAGTATTTT	CASSMPLLTGNTSTDTQYF	-	TRBJ2-3	TRBV19	few
TGTGCCAGCAGCAGCCTAGCGGGGGGCCACGCCACAGATACGCAGTATTTT	CASSSLAGGHATDTQYF	TRBD2	TRBJ2-3	TRBV9	-
TGTGCCACCAGTGACCCTTCCGGGGGGACAGATACGCAGTATTTT	CATSDPSGGTDTQYF	TRBD2	TRBJ2-3	TRBV24-1	large
TGTGCCAGCAGCTTAATGGCCAGACTAACCCAAGAGACCCAGTACTTC	CASSLMARLTQETQYF	-	TRBJ2-5	TRBV11-2	-
TGTGCCACCAGCAGAGACCGGTTGGCCACTGAAGCTTTCTTT	CATSRDRLATEAFF	-	TRBJ1-1	TRBV15	-
TGTGCCAGCAGCGCAGGACAGGGGTTGGGAATGAACACTGAAGCTTTCTTT	CASSAGQGLGMNTEAFF	TRBD1	TRBJ1-1	TRBV5-4	few